There are a few counts of the clone carrying this T cell receptor (beta chain). No antigen is known for it. The germline V gene has CDR1 SGHRS and CDR2 YFSETQ. The CDR3 spans 16 residues. The V end was cut by 4 bases, the J end by 3 bases, with 20 bases between. The entry originates in a study of shared clonotypes between healthy human individuals. Broader study findings: Investigators expected sequencing depth to affect clonotype sharing among donors.

Assay used: immunoSEQ multiplex PCR; TCRdb lists only in-frame clones, some missing. The table includes 740,000 or so clones, 73% detected once. The receptor's source is a woman in her 30s in good health. The V call is TRBV5-1, the J call TRBJ2-7; D possibly uses TRBD1 or TRBD2 (5 bases each). The sequenced sample consisted of memory CD4+ T cells sorted from blood. Specified subset: CD45RA-negative fraction. CDR3 DNA: TGCGCCAGCAGCAGGGAACAGAGGGGAGCTGGCTACGAGCAGTACTTC. Translation: CASSREQRGAGYEQYF.